This T cell receptor (beta chain) derives from a study of vaccination effects on CD4 cells after COVID-19. Study background: It was a median of 72 days after the second dose that post-vaccine samples were obtained. Study conclusions and caveats: Pronounced clonal contraction occurred in clones induced by infection and by vaccine late after vaccination. Convalescent patients numbered few in the study; early post-infection timepoints were missing entirely.

In the ViraFEST assay, antigen-specific CD4+ clonotypes were identified by expansion after peptide-pool stimulation. Between days 10 and 11 of culture, CD4+ T cells were separated out. Everyone in the study got two shots of either the BNT162b2 or mRNA-1273 vaccine. At days 3 and 7, half of the medium was exchanged for IL-2 medium. Using immunoSEQ multiplex PCR, the repertoire was profiled, and TCRdb retains in-frame clones only, with some absent. The repertoire consists of approximately 29,000 clones, with more than 60% occurring once and the leading ten covering roughly a tenth. Concerning this clone itself: Its antigen is unidentified.

The CDR3 totals 13 residues. From germline, CDR1 is SGDLS and CDR2 YYNGEE. Trimming shortened V by 0 bases and J by 5 bases, and 6 bases separated the two germline ends. The rearrangement links TRBV9 to TRBJ2-1; D is undetermined. The source was CD4+ T cells from PBMCs cultured with HCoV-NL63 spike peptides, collected after COVID-19 vaccination. This TCR was recovered from a human donor who received a COVID-19 vaccine. The CDR3 spells CASSVAENNEQFF. CDR3 nucleotides: TGTGCCAGCAGCGTAGCTGAAAACAATGAGCAGTTCTTC.